This T cell receptor beta chain originates from a study of T-cell reconstitution after alpha-beta-depleted transplantation in children (dated by TCRdb to 2016 to 2017). Study-wide context: The study quantitatively tracked T-cell immune reconstitution after TCRalphabeta/CD19-depleted allogeneic hematopoietic cell transplantation in children using TCR repertoire profiling.

The germline V gene gives CDR1 as MGHDK and CDR2 as SYGVNS. The CDR3, from cysteine to phenylalanine, totals 16 residues. Only the CDR3 part of the read is kept: 48 bases, read in frame from the first base. V is pruned by 2 bases and J by 1 base, leaving 6 bases of the junction without a gene match. The sample's treatment or condition label, in plain terms: allogeneic hematopoietic cell transplantation with graft depleted of TCRalphabeta T cells and CD19 B cells. The transplant recipients were children given TCRalphabeta/CD19-depleted allogeneic hematopoietic cell grafts. In its sample, this clonotype was seen a few times. Its recognized antigen is unknown. No base quality values were provided; no much bigger clone lies one nucleotide off. General findings and caveats noted by the study authors: The frequencies of hyperexpanded clones fell over the following months, and after one year, T-cell counts and TCRbeta diversity were mostly attributed to newly produced T cells. About two months after transplant, the apparently early recovery of alphabetaT-cell counts reportedly depended on just several hundred clones that had expanded rapidly and came from non-depleted graft cells. In some patients, the high TCRbeta diversity seen at day 60 was put down to recipient T cells and intrathymic progenitors that had survived conditioning.

Libraries were constructed by PCR. The sequencing machine was an Illumina HiSeq 2500. Molecular barcoding was employed in the preparation of TCR libraries, with unique molecular identifiers being used to normalize TCRbeta repertoire quantification. Clones were called with MiXCR by TCRdb after fastp trimmed the public reads at Q25, and only in-frame beta chains were retained. Every distinct CDR3 protein forms one entry, paired with its most common genes and DNA. In all, the sample holds about 500,000 distinct CDR3 sequences, and more than 9.5% of those were seen once. The ten largest clones add up to 14% of the sample.

Recombination connected TRBV25-1 to TRBJ2-3, with 7 middle bases fitting TRBD2. Sequencing used PBMCs, mostly from graft donor cells, obtained 180 days after TCRalphabeta/CD19-depleted stem cell transplant. The TCR sequence derives from a female patient aged 2-10 years who had a stem cell transplant for aplastic anemia, so the T cells may come from the graft donor. Read as DNA, the sequence is TGTGCCAGCAGTGAAGCCCTAGCGGCGCGCACAGATACGCAGTATTTT. This is translated as CASSEALAARTDTQYF.